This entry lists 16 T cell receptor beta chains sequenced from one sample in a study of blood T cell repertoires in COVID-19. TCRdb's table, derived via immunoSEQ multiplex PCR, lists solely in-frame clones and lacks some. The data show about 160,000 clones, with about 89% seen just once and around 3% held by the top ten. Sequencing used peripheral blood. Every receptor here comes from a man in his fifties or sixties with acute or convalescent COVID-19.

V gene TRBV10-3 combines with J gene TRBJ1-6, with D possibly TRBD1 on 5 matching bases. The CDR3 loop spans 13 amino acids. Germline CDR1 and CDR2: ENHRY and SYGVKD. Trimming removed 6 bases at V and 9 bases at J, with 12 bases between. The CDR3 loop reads CAISPAQGSPLHF. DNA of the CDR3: TGTGCCATCAGCCCAGCCCAGGGTTCACCCCTCCACTTT.

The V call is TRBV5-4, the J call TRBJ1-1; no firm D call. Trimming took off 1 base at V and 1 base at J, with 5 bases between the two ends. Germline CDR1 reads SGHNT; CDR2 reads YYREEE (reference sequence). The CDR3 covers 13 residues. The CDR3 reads CASSLRENTEAFF. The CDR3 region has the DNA TGTGCCAGCAGCTTGAGAGAGAACACTGAAGCTTTCTTT.

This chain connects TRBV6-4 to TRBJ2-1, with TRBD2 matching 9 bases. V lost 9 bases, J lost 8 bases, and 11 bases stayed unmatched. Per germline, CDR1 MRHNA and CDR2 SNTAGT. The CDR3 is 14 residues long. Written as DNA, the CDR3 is TGTGCCAGTTCGGCGGGGGGGACTGTCTATGAGCAGTTCTTC. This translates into CASSAGGTVYEQFF.

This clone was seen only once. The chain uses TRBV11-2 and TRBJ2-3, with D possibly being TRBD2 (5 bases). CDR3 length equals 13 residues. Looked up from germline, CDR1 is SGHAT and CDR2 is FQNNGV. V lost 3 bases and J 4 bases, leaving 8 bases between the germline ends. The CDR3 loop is CASSLTGADTQYF. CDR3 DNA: TGTGCCAGCAGCTTGACCGGGGCAGATACGCAGTATTTT.

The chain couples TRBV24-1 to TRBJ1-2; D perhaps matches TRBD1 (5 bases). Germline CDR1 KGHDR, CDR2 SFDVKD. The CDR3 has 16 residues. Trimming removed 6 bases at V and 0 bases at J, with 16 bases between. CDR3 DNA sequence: TGTGCCACCAGTCCACTGGGGGGGAGACCTAACTATGGCTACACCTTC. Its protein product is CATSPLGGRPNYGYTF.

CDR3 DNA: TGTGCCAGCAGCTTCAGGGAAAGGAATTCACCCCTCCACTTT. It codes for CASSFRERNSPLHF. The chain is built from TRBV5-6 and TRBJ1-6, with D possibly matching TRBD1 (5 bases). The ends were cut back, 2 bases at V and 7 bases at J, with 10 bases in the middle. The CDR3 has 14 amino acids. Germline values: CDR1 SGHDT, CDR2 YYEEEE.

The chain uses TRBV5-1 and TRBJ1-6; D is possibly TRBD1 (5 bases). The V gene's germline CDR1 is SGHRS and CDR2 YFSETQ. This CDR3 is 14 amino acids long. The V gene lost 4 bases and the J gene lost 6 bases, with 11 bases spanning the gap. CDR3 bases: TGCGCCAGCAGCCGAGACAGCTTTAATTCACCCCTCCACTTT. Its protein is CASSRDSFNSPLHF.

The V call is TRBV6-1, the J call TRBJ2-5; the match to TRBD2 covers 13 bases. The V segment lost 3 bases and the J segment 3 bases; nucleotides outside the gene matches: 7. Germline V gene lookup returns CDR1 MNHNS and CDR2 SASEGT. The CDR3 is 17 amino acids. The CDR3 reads CASSDLLAGGPEETQYF. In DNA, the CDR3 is TGTGCCAGCAGTGACCTACTAGCGGGGGGGCCTGAAGAGACCCAGTACTTC.

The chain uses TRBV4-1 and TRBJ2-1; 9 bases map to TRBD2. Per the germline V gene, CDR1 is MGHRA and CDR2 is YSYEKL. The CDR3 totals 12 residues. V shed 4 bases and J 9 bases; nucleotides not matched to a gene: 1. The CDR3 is CASSLAGAEQFF. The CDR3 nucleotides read TGCGCCAGCAGCCTAGCGGGGGCTGAGCAGTTCTTC.

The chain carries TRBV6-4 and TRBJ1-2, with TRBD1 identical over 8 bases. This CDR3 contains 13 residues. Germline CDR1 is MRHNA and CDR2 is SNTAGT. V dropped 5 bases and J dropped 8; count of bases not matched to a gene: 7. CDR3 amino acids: CASSNTGGGGYTF. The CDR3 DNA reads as TGTGCCAGCAGTAATACAGGGGGAGGAGGCTACACCTTC.

DNA of the CDR3: TGTGCCAGCAGCCGAGAAAGCCCGGACAGGGGGTCGACCGAGCAGTACTTC. Translating it yields CASSRESPDRGSTEQYF. V and J are TRBV3-1 (or the pseudogene TRBV3-2) and TRBJ2-7, with 10 positions matching TRBD1. Germline CDR1 reads LGHDT; CDR2 reads YNNKEL (reference sequence). This CDR3 is built from 17 residues. Losses at the gene ends were 4 bases for V and 6 bases for J; bases not matched to a gene: 15.

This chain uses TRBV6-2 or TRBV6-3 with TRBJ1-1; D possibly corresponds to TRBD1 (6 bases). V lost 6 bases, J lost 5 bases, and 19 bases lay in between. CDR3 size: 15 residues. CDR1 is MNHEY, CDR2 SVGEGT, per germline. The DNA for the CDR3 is TGTGCCAGCAGCTCTACCACAGGGAAGGGGACTGAAGCTTTCTTT. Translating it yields CASSSTTGKGTEAFF.

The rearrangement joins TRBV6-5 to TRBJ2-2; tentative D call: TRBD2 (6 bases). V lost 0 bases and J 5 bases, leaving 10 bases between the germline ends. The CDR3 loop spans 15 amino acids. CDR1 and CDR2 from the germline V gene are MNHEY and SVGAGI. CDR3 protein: CASSYSIGGTGELFF. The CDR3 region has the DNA TGTGCCAGCAGTTACTCGATTGGGGGGACCGGGGAGCTGTTTTTT.

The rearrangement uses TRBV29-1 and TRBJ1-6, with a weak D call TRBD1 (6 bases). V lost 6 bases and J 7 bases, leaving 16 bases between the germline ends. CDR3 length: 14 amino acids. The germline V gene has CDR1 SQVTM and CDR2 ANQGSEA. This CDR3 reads CSVQTGSGNSPLHF. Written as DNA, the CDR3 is TGCAGCGTCCAGACAGGATCTGGAAATTCACCCCTCCACTTT.

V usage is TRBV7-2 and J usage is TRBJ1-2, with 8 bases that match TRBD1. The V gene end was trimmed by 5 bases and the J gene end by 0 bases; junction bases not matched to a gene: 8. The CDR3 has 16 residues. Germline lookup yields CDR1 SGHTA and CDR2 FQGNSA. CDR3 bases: TGTGCCAGCAGCCGGGGAGGGACAGGCTCTAACTATGGCTACACCTTC. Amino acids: CASSRGGTGSNYGYTF.

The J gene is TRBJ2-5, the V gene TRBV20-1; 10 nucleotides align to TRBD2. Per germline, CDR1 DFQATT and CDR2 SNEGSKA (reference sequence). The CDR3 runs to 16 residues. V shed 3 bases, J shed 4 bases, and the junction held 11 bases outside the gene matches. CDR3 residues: CSASFPSGGVGETQYF. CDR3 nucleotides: TGCAGTGCTAGTTTCCCTAGCGGGGGAGTAGGAGAGACCCAGTACTTC.